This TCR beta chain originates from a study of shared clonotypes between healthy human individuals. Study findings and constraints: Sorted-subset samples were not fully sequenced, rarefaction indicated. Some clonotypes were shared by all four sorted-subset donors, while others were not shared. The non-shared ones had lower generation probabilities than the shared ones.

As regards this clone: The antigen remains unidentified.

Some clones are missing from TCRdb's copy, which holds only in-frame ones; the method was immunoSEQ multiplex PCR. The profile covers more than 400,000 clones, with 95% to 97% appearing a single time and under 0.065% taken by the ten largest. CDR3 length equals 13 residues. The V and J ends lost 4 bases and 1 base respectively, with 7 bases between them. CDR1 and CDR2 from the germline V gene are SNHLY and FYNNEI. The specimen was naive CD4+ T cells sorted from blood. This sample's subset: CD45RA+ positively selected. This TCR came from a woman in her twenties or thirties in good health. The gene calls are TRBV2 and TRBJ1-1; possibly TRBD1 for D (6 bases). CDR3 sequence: CASSGQENTEAFF. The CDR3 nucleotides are TGTGCCAGCAGTGGACAGGAGAACACTGAAGCTTTCTTT.